Presented here are 2 T cell receptor beta chains from one specimen sequenced in a study of blood T cell repertoires in COVID-19. Assay: immunoSEQ multiplex PCR; the TCRdb copy retains only in-frame clones and omits some. The data show nearly 60,000 clones, with 70% to 90% seen just once and roughly 4.5% held by the top ten. Material for sequencing was peripheral blood. Receptor source: a man aged 35 to 55 with active COVID-19.

This clone was detected once. The chain joins TRBV4-1 to TRBJ1-6; no clear D gene. The germline V and J ends were trimmed by 1 base and 9 bases, with 13 bases remaining between them. This CDR3 has 15 amino acids. From germline, CDR1 is MGHRA and CDR2 YSYEKL. CDR3 sequence (DNA): TGCGCCAGCAGCCAAGGATTCCTTGGGCGTTCACCCCTCCACTTT. Residues: CASSQGFLGRSPLHF.

The chain has TRBV28 and TRBJ2-7; D is perhaps TRBD2 (5 bases). This CDR3 contains 13 residues. Per germline, CDR1 MDHEN and CDR2 SYDVKM. The ends were cut back, 5 bases at V and 2 bases at J, with 10 bases in the middle. CDR3 sequence: CASSGGPPYEQYF. CDR3 bases: TGTGCCAGCAGTGGAGGACCGCCCTACGAGCAGTACTTC.